The rows below give T cell receptor beta chains drawn from one sample of a study of T cell changes during pregnancy in multiple sclerosis. The assay was immunoSEQ multiplex PCR, and TCRdb's table has in-frame clones only and misses some. This table has approximately 63,000 clones, roughly nine tenths appearing once. This material consisted of peripheral blood, taken in the third trimester of pregnancy. These receptors were obtained from a female donor in good health, enrolled as a control in a pregnancy study. CDR3s include the opening cysteine and the closing phenylalanine or tryptophan. A D gene is named only where the DNA matches it firmly. Some rows have no size entry. The others give once, few or many, or a class for an expanded clone.

TRBV5-6,.,.,TRBJ1-6,TGTGCCAGCAGTTTCGGCACCCTAGGAGGTTCACCCCTCCACTTT,CASSFGTLGGSPLHF
TRBV2,once,.,TRBJ2-6,TGTGCCAGCAGTGAAGTTCCAGGAGGGGCCAACGTCCTGACTTTC,CASSEVPGGANVLTF
TRBV4-1,.,.,TRBJ2-5,TGCGCCAGCAGCCAAGATACAGGGCGCCGAGAGACCCAGTACTTC,CASSQDTGRRETQYF
TRBV11-2,few,TRBD1,TRBJ1-6,TGTGCCAGCAGCTTAACCGGGACAGATTCACCCCTCCACTTT,CASSLTGTDSPLHF
TRBV27,.,TRBD1,TRBJ2-1,TGTGCCAGCACCTTAGGACAGGGGGCGAGGAATGAGCAGTTCTTC,CASTLGQGARNEQFF
TRBV7-2,.,.,TRBJ1-2,TGTGCCAGCAGCCTACGGGACATGAATGGCTACACCTTC,CASSLRDMNGYTF
TRBV9,.,.,TRBJ1-2,TGTGCCAGCAGCGTAGGGGGAGCAAACTATGGCTACACCTTC,CASSVGGANYGYTF
TRBV7-2,.,.,TRBJ2-3,TGTGCCCGCAGGCGGAGTAGCGGATCCACAGATACGCAGTATTTT,CARRRSSGSTDTQYF
TRBV7-9,once,TRBD1,TRBJ1-5,TGTGCCAGCAGCACCCGGGACAGGGACAATCAGCCCCAGCATTTT,CASSTRDRDNQPQHF
TRBV15,.,TRBD1,TRBJ1-2,TGTGCCACCAGCGGTCCCCCGGGACAGGGAAATGGCTACACCTTC,CATSGPPGQGNGYTF
TRBV19,.,TRBD1,TRBJ2-1,TGTGCCAGTCGACAGGACAGGGGGCTTGGAAATGAGCAGTTCTTC,CASRQDRGLGNEQFF
TRBV28,.,.,TRBJ2-2,TGTGCCAGCCTGGGGAGATCGAACACCGGGGAGCTGTTTTTT,CASLGRSNTGELFF
TRBV6-6,.,.,TRBJ1-1,TGTGCCAGCAGTTACTCGAGTACCGGGGCTTTCTTT,CASSYSSTGAFF